In this sample, the clone carrying this TCR beta chain turned up a few times. Its antigen is as yet unknown. Germline loops: CDR1 SGHTA, CDR2 FQGNSA. The CDR3 loop spans 13 amino acids. V lost 5 bases and J 2 bases, leaving 8 bases between the germline ends. This sample stems from a study of T cells after posttransplantation cyclophosphamide. Overall study results and limits: Later post-transplant blood repertoires were often dominated by donor CD8+ memory clones. TRB clonality was highly associated with recipient CMV seropositivity and reactivation.

The repertoire was sequenced with immunoSEQ multiplex PCR; TCRdb's copy has only in-frame clones and lacks some. The sample contains some 66,000 clones, 93% of which appear only once. Material: PBMCs. The receptor comes from a woman aged 25 to 39 in good health and a related stem cell transplant donor. J is TRBJ2-3 and V is TRBV7-2; a weak D match, TRBD2 (5 bases). The CDR3 DNA reads as TGTGCCAGCAGCGGACTTCCCACAGATACGCAGTATTTT. Translated: CASSGLPTDTQYF.